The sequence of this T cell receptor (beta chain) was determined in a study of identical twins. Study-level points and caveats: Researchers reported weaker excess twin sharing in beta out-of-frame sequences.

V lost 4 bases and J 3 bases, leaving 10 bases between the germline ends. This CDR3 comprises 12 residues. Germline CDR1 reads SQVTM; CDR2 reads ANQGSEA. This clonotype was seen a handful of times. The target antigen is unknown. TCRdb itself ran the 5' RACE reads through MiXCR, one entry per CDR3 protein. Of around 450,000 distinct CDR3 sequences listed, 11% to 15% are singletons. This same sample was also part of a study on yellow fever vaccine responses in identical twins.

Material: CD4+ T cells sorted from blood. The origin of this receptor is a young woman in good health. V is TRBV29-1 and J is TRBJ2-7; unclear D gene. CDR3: CSVGYASYEQYF. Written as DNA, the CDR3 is TGCAGCGTTGGATACGCAAGCTACGAGCAGTACTTC.